The rows below give T cell receptor beta chains drawn from one sample of a study of blood T cells in healthy people across ages. MiXCR, applied by TCRdb to the 5' RACE reads, yields one record per CDR3 protein. Of about 1.4 million distinct CDR3 sequences in the sample, approximately 63% were seen once. Sample: blood. The receptor set was obtained from a man aged 18 to 29 in good health. Each CDR3 is given with its conserved first and last residue. D genes are given only for firm matches. Rows may omit the clone size; those that give it use once, few, many or a size class.

d_call: NA; v_call: TRBV27; clone_size: NA; j_call: TRBJ1-5; cdr3_nt: TGTGCCAGCGCGGACCGCTATAGCAATCAGCCCCAGCATTTT; cdr3_aa: CASADRYSNQPQHF
d_call: NA; v_call: TRBV20-1; clone_size: NA; j_call: TRBJ1-2; cdr3_nt: TGCAGTGCTGAAGGGGGAATGGGGGGCTACACCTTC; cdr3_aa: CSAEGGMGGYTF
d_call: TRBD2; v_call: TRBV12-3/TRBV12-4; clone_size: NA; j_call: TRBJ2-5; cdr3_nt: TGTGCCAGCAGTCCGGTGGGGGGGACGGAGACCCAGTACTTC; cdr3_aa: CASSPVGGTETQYF
d_call: NA; v_call: TRBV7-2; clone_size: medium-sized; j_call: TRBJ2-3; cdr3_nt: TGTGCCAGCAGCAACTCCGAGGCTGGAAATACGCAGTATTTT; cdr3_aa: CASSNSEAGNTQYF
d_call: TRBD2; v_call: TRBV7-8; clone_size: few; j_call: TRBJ2-3; cdr3_nt: TGTGCCAGCAGCTTCCTGACTAGCGGGAGTACAGATACGCAGTATTTT; cdr3_aa: CASSFLTSGSTDTQYF
d_call: TRBD2; v_call: TRBV4-1; clone_size: few; j_call: TRBJ2-1; cdr3_nt: TGCGCCAGCAGCCAAGATACTAGCGGGGGACACAATGAGCAGTTCTTC; cdr3_aa: CASSQDTSGGHNEQFF
d_call: NA; v_call: TRBV27; clone_size: few; j_call: TRBJ1-1; cdr3_nt: TGTGCCAGCTCACAGAACGAAGCTTTCTTT; cdr3_aa: CASSQNEAFF
d_call: TRBD2; v_call: TRBV7-2; clone_size: NA; j_call: TRBJ2-1; cdr3_nt: TGTGCCAGCAGCGCAAGACTAGCGGGAAGCTATGAGCAGTTCTTC; cdr3_aa: CASSARLAGSYEQFF
d_call: TRBD2; v_call: TRBV4-1; clone_size: NA; j_call: TRBJ2-2; cdr3_nt: TGCGCCAGCAGCACTATCGGGGAGGGGACGAACACCGGGGAGCTGTTTTTT; cdr3_aa: CASSTIGEGTNTGELFF
d_call: NA; v_call: TRBV4-1; clone_size: NA; j_call: TRBJ1-2; cdr3_nt: TGCGCCAGCAGCCAAACCACGGGGTCTAACTATGGCTACACCTTC; cdr3_aa: CASSQTTGSNYGYTF
d_call: NA; v_call: TRBV4-3; clone_size: few; j_call: TRBJ2-1; cdr3_nt: TGCGCCAGCAGCCAAGAGCGGACGTCCAATGAGCAGTTCTTC; cdr3_aa: CASSQERTSNEQFF
d_call: TRBD1; v_call: TRBV7-9; clone_size: NA; j_call: TRBJ1-4; cdr3_nt: TGTGCCAGCAGCTTAGCTGGACAGGGCTTTGATGAAAAACTGTTTTTT; cdr3_aa: CASSLAGQGFDEKLFF
d_call: NA; v_call: TRBV7-9; clone_size: NA; j_call: TRBJ2-5; cdr3_nt: TGTGCCAGCAGCTTGGTCAGCTCGGACCTTGAGACCCAGTACTTC; cdr3_aa: CASSLVSSDLETQYF
d_call: NA; v_call: TRBV27; clone_size: once; j_call: TRBJ1-1; cdr3_nt: TGTGCCAGCAGTCCTCCGGGGATGTACACTGAAGCTTTCTTT; cdr3_aa: CASSPPGMYTEAFF
d_call: NA; v_call: TRBV27; clone_size: NA; j_call: TRBJ2-3; cdr3_nt: TGTGCCAGCAGCCCCGGGACGGTCTTCACAGATACGCAGTATTTT; cdr3_aa: CASSPGTVFTDTQYF
d_call: TRBD2; v_call: TRBV5-6; clone_size: NA; j_call: TRBJ2-5; cdr3_nt: TGTGCCAGCAGCTTGGTTCCTAGCGGTTTAGAGACCCAGTACTTC; cdr3_aa: CASSLVPSGLETQYF
d_call: TRBD1; v_call: TRBV9; clone_size: NA; j_call: TRBJ1-2; cdr3_nt: TGTGCCAGCACCCAGGGGACAGACTATGGCTACACCTTC; cdr3_aa: CASTQGTDYGYTF
d_call: NA; v_call: TRBV2; clone_size: NA; j_call: TRBJ2-3; cdr3_nt: TGTGCCAGCAAAAGCGACCCTGAAGATACGCAGTATTTT; cdr3_aa: CASKSDPEDTQYF
d_call: NA; v_call: TRBV2; clone_size: NA; j_call: TRBJ2-3; cdr3_nt: TGTGCCAGCAGTGAAAAGGACACCCCAGATACGCAGTATTTT; cdr3_aa: CASSEKDTPDTQYF
d_call: TRBD2; v_call: TRBV4-1; clone_size: NA; j_call: TRBJ2-7; cdr3_nt: TGCGCCAGCAGCCAAGGACTAGCGGGAGGGCACGAGCAGTACTTC; cdr3_aa: CASSQGLAGGHEQYF
d_call: TRBD2; v_call: TRBV11-2; clone_size: NA; j_call: TRBJ2-1; cdr3_nt: TGTGCCAGCAGCTCCCAGACTAGCGCCCTGGGAGACGAGCAGTTCTTC; cdr3_aa: CASSSQTSALGDEQFF
d_call: NA; v_call: TRBV20-1; clone_size: NA; j_call: TRBJ1-1; cdr3_nt: TGCAGTGCTCCCAGCCCAATGAACACTGAAGCTTTCTTT; cdr3_aa: CSAPSPMNTEAFF
d_call: NA; v_call: TRBV28; clone_size: NA; j_call: TRBJ1-2; cdr3_nt: TGTGCCAGCAGTTTAGGTAGAGGGGCTGGCTACACCTTC; cdr3_aa: CASSLGRGAGYTF
d_call: NA; v_call: TRBV15; clone_size: NA; j_call: TRBJ2-2; cdr3_nt: TGTGCCACCAGCAGAGTAGGCGGATCGGTGGAGCTGTTTTTT; cdr3_aa: CATSRVGGSVELFF
d_call: TRBD1; v_call: TRBV4-2; clone_size: NA; j_call: TRBJ2-5; cdr3_nt: TGTGCCACCGGGAACAGGGGTCGAGAGACCCAGTACTTC; cdr3_aa: CATGNRGRETQYF
d_call: TRBD1; v_call: TRBV10-2; clone_size: NA; j_call: TRBJ2-7; cdr3_nt: TGCGCCAGCAGTGAGTTGCTCGGACAGGCCAACTACGAGCAGTACTTC; cdr3_aa: CASSELLGQANYEQYF
d_call: NA; v_call: TRBV10-3; clone_size: NA; j_call: TRBJ2-7; cdr3_nt: TGTGCCATCAGCACCGACAGATCCTACGAGCAGTACTTC; cdr3_aa: CAISTDRSYEQYF
d_call: NA; v_call: TRBV29-1; clone_size: NA; j_call: TRBJ2-4; cdr3_nt: TGCAGCGTTTCCGGGGCGGTTCAGAGGGCCAAAAACATTCAGTACTTC; cdr3_aa: CSVSGAVQRAKNIQYF
d_call: TRBD2; v_call: TRBV6-2/TRBV6-3; clone_size: few; j_call: TRBJ2-1; cdr3_nt: TGTGCCAGCACCCGGACTAGCCGGGGTTACAATGAGCAGTTCTTC; cdr3_aa: CASTRTSRGYNEQFF
d_call: TRBD1; v_call: TRBV4-2; clone_size: NA; j_call: TRBJ2-2; cdr3_nt: TGTGCCAGCAGCTATCGACGGGACAGTTCGAACACCGGGGAGCTGTTTTTT; cdr3_aa: CASSYRRDSSNTGELFF
d_call: TRBD1; v_call: TRBV2; clone_size: few; j_call: TRBJ2-7; cdr3_nt: TGTGCCAGCAGTGAAAGTGGGACAGGGAACCACGAGCAGTACTTC; cdr3_aa: CASSESGTGNHEQYF
d_call: NA; v_call: TRBV10-3; clone_size: NA; j_call: TRBJ2-3; cdr3_nt: TGTGCCATCAGTGAGTCGAACCCTTACTTGGATACGCAGTATTTT; cdr3_aa: CAISESNPYLDTQYF
d_call: NA; v_call: TRBV20-1; clone_size: NA; j_call: TRBJ2-1; cdr3_nt: TGCAGTGCTAGCCGGACTTCGGGTGAGCAGTTCTTC; cdr3_aa: CSASRTSGEQFF
d_call: TRBD1; v_call: TRBV27; clone_size: NA; j_call: TRBJ2-7; cdr3_nt: TGTGCCAGCAGACACACAGGGGGGTACGAGCAGTACTTC; cdr3_aa: CASRHTGGYEQYF
d_call: NA; v_call: TRBV21-1; clone_size: NA; j_call: TRBJ1-2; cdr3_nt: TGTGCCAGCCGGGGGATAGGGCAGGGGGAGGCCTATGGCTACACCTTC; cdr3_aa: CASRGIGQGEAYGYTF